Each of the 24 T cell receptor beta chains below was sequenced from the same sample in a study of shared clonotypes between healthy human individuals. Method: immunoSEQ multiplex PCR; TCRdb's copy keeps in-frame clones and lacks some. This table has a few million clones, roughly nine tenths appearing once. Specimen: naive CD4+ T cells sorted from blood. Subset: CD45RA+ positively selected. Receptors were obtained from a man aged 18 to 29 in good health.

The CDR3 DNA is TGTGCCAGCAGCCTTAATACTGGACGCTCTGGAAACACCATATATTTT. It specifies CASSLNTGRSGNTIYF. The chain carries TRBV7-8 and TRBJ1-3; D is ambiguous. The CDR3 spans 16 residues. The V end was cut by 5 bases, the J end by 0 bases, with 14 bases between. CDR1 is SGHVS, CDR2 FQNEAQ, per germline.

The chain combines TRBV6-5 with TRBJ2-4; D not resolved. Trimming removed 5 bases from V and 8 bases from J, with 7 bases in between. The CDR3 extends over 11 amino acids. Germline V gives CDR1 MNHEY, CDR2 SVGAGI. In nucleotides, the CDR3 is TGTGCCAGCAGTGAGTCCTACATTCAGTACTTC. Translating it yields CASSESYIQYF.

The chain joins TRBV4-1 to TRBJ1-1, with unresolved D. In germline, CDR1 is MGHRA, CDR2 YSYEKL. The CDR3 sequence is 14 residues long. Trimming cost V 1 base and J 11 bases, with 17 bases left between them. CDR3 amino acids: CASSQGPGRLAAFF. CDR3 in DNA: TGCGCCAGCAGCCAAGGTCCAGGCAGGCTTGCCGCTTTCTTT.

Remarks on this clone: The same CDR3 arises from other DNA sequences in this sample as well. The CDR3 DNA is TGCGCCAGCAGCTTCTCGGGAGCAGATACGCAGTATTTT. Its protein is CASSFSGADTQYF. The chain links TRBV5-1 to TRBJ2-3, with a possible D match to TRBD2 (6 bases). V shed 2 bases and J shed 4 bases, with 8 bases lying between them. Germline V gene lookup returns CDR1 SGHRS and CDR2 YFSETQ. The CDR3 runs to 13 residues.

The chain carries TRBV5-1 and TRBJ1-4; no firm D call. This CDR3 has 15 amino acids. Trimming shortened V by 5 bases and J by 4 bases, and 15 bases separated the two germline ends. Germline loops: CDR1 SGHRS, CDR2 YFSETQ. The CDR3 sequence: CASRESPSLNEKLFF. As DNA, the CDR3 is TGCGCCAGCAGAGAAAGCCCCAGCCTTAATGAAAAACTGTTTTTT.

J is TRBJ1-2 and V is TRBV2; unclear D gene. V dropped 3 bases and J dropped 4 bases, with 6 bases sitting between them. The CDR3 spans 12 residues. Germline CDR1 is SNHLY and CDR2 is FYNNEI. For the CDR3, the DNA is TGTGCCAGCAGTGATGCGGGCTATGGCTACACCTTC. Translating it yields CASSDAGYGYTF.

The chain couples TRBV7-4 to TRBJ1-5; D gene unclear. CDR1 and CDR2 from the germline V gene are SGHVT and SQSDAQ. CDR3 length: 14 amino acids. V lost 5 bases and J 6 bases, leaving 14 bases between the germline ends. CDR3 protein: CASSVHNDPQPQHF. In nucleotides, the CDR3 is TGTGCCAGCAGCGTCCATAACGACCCTCAGCCCCAGCATTTT.

J is TRBJ2-7 and V is TRBV30; D is unresolved. The germline CDR1 and CDR2 sequences are GTSNPN and SVGIG (reference sequence). The CDR3 consists of 14 residues. Trimming removed 4 bases from V and 3 bases from J, with 16 bases in between. CDR3 coding DNA: TGTGCCTGGAACCCGGGCTCTGCTAACTACGAGCAGTACTTC. It is translated as CAWNPGSANYEQYF.

The chain has TRBV7-3 and TRBJ2-7; 10 positions match TRBD1. This CDR3 region has 13 residues. Germline CDR1 SGHTA, CDR2 FQGTGA. The V and J ends lost 5 bases and 6 bases, in that order; junction bases with no gene match: 4. The DNA of the CDR3 is TGTGCCAGCAGCCGGGACAGGGGCGGCGAGCAGTACTTC. Its translation: CASSRDRGGEQYF.

The V call is TRBV28, the J call TRBJ2-7, with a weak D call TRBD1 (7 bases). Germline assignment: CDR1 MDHEN and CDR2 SYDVKM. This CDR3 region has 13 residues. The V end lost 10 bases, the J end lost 8 bases, and 21 bases lay between the germline ends. CDR3 sequence: CATLRGAGGKQYF. CDR3 in DNA: TGTGCCACCCTCAGGGGGGCTGGGGGCAAGCAGTACTTC.

CDR3 in amino acids: CASSPDRFQPQHF. In DNA, the CDR3 is TGTGCCAGCAGCCCGGACAGGTTTCAGCCCCAGCATTTT. This chain connects TRBV7-8 to TRBJ1-5, with 7 nucleotides matching TRBD1. V was pared by 5 bases and J by 6 bases, with 4 bases of the junction left unmatched. The length of the CDR3 is 13 residues. Germline CDR1 SGHVS, CDR2 FQNEAQ.

This clone showed up just a few times. V usage is TRBV18 and J usage is TRBJ1-1, with a weak D call TRBD1 (5 bases). This CDR3 comprises 14 residues. Deletions cut 2 bases from V and 3 bases from J, with 10 bases between. The germline V gene has CDR1 KGHSH and CDR2 LQKENI. CDR3 residues: CASSPSAGYTEAFF. CDR3 sequence (DNA): TGTGCCAGCTCACCATCCGCAGGGTACACTGAAGCTTTCTTT.

The V call is TRBV14, the J call TRBJ2-3; D gene unclear. Germline V CDR1 and CDR2: SGHDN, FVKESK. The CDR3 is made up of 13 amino acids. V was shortened by 3 bases and J by 10 bases, with 14 bases between the two germline ends. The DNA for the CDR3 is TGTGCCAGCAGCCAGTCCCTCGGCTCACCGCAGTATTTT. Translation gives CASSQSLGSPQYF.

V is TRBV19 and J is TRBJ2-7; 10 positions agree with TRBD2. CDR1 is LNHDA and CDR2 is SQIVND in the germline V gene (reference sequence). V lost 5 bases to trimming and J lost 0 bases; unmatched junction nucleotides: 1. The CDR3 is made up of 14 amino acids. CDR3 protein: CASSLAGASYEQYF. The DNA of the CDR3 is TGTGCCAGTAGTCTAGCGGGAGCCTCCTACGAGCAGTACTTC.

The chain employs TRBV30 and TRBJ2-5, with D possibly being TRBD2 (5 bases). The V end lost 3 bases, the J end lost 0 bases, and 11 bases lay between the germline ends. This CDR3 has 14 residues. Germline V gene sequence: CDR1 GTSNPN, CDR2 SVGIG (reference sequence). DNA of the CDR3: TGTGCCTGGAGCGGACCGGGATACCAAGAGACCCAGTACTTC. It translates to CAWSGPGYQETQYF.

The CDR3 sequence is CASSPRESQETQYF. CDR3 in DNA: TGTGCCAGCAGCCCCCGGGAGAGCCAAGAGACCCAGTACTTC. The rearrangement uses TRBV7-8 and TRBJ2-5; tentatively, D is TRBD2 (6 bases). In germline, CDR1 is SGHVS, CDR2 FQNEAQ. V dropped 5 bases and J dropped 1 base, with 11 bases sitting between them. The CDR3 is made up of 14 amino acids.

The rearrangement links TRBV5-1 to TRBJ1-3; possible D gene TRBD1, 6 bases. The length of the CDR3 is 16 residues. The germline V gene has CDR1 SGHRS and CDR2 YFSETQ. Trimming removed 0 bases from V and 0 bases from J, with 10 bases in between. Here the CDR3 reads CASSLDRASSGNTIYF. The CDR3 DNA is TGCGCCAGCAGCTTGGACAGGGCGAGCTCTGGAAACACCATATATTTT.

This clone was counted a few times. CDR3 bases: TGTGCCAGCTCACCAACCGAGGGGTGGAACACTGAAGCTTTCTTT. It codes for CASSPTEGWNTEAFF. J is TRBJ1-1 and V is TRBV18; possibly TRBD1 for D (5 bases). Looked up from germline, CDR1 is KGHSH and CDR2 is LQKENI. Trimming removed 2 bases from V and 1 base from J, with 11 bases in between. The CDR3 is made up of 15 amino acids.

The V gene is TRBV2, the J gene TRBJ1-2, with 9 bases lining up with TRBD1. The germline gives CDR1 SNHLY, CDR2 FYNNEI. With 8 bases clipped from V and 7 bases from J, the junction kept 5 bases outside the gene matches. The CDR3 spans 12 residues. In DNA form, the CDR3 reads TGTGCCAGCCGGGACAGGGTTTTTGGCTACACCTTC. Protein sequence: CASRDRVFGYTF.

This chain links TRBV6-6 with TRBJ2-7, with 9 bases matching TRBD2. V lost 4 bases, J lost 4 bases, and 8 bases stayed unmatched. Per germline, CDR1 MNHNY and CDR2 SVGAGI (reference sequence). The CDR3 extends over 15 amino acids. DNA for the CDR3: TGTGCCAGCAGTTCCCGGCTAGCGGGACAGTACGAGCAGTACTTC. Residues: CASSSRLAGQYEQYF.

The V and J genes are TRBV5-6 and TRBJ2-1; no firm D call. This CDR3 comprises 11 residues. Germline values: CDR1 SGHDT, CDR2 YYEEEE. Trimming removed 6 bases from V and 4 bases from J, with 5 bases in between. The CDR3 is CASTFYNEQFF. The CDR3 DNA is TGTGCCAGCACCTTTTACAATGAGCAGTTCTTC.

Regarding this clone: The sample contains more than one DNA sequence encoding this CDR3. The V and J genes are TRBV5-4 and TRBJ2-1; 10 nucleotides agree with TRBD1. In germline, CDR1 is SGHNT, CDR2 YYREEE (reference sequence). This CDR3 has 15 amino acids. The junction had 3 bases not matched to a gene; V was cut back by 4 bases and J by 2 bases. In DNA form, the CDR3 reads TGTGCCAGCAGCCTGGACAGGGGGACCTACAATGAGCAGTTCTTC. Amino acid sequence: CASSLDRGTYNEQFF.

Points on this clone: This same CDR3 is encoded by further DNA sequences in the sample. V gene TRBV2 combines with J gene TRBJ1-1; no definite D call. The CDR3 has 13 amino acids. The germline V gene encodes CDR1 SNHLY and CDR2 FYNNEI. Trimming removed 7 bases from V and 2 bases from J, with 11 bases in between. CDR3 loop: CASTNRENTEAFF. DNA for the CDR3: TGTGCCAGCACTAATAGGGAAAACACTGAAGCTTTCTTT.

The rearrangement uses TRBV5-1 and TRBJ2-5; TRBD2 matches at 14 bases. V dropped 3 bases and J dropped 5; count of bases not matched to a gene: 3. Germline-derived CDR1 and CDR2 are SGHRS and YFSETQ. The length of the CDR3 is 15 residues. Here the CDR3 DNA reads TGCGCCAGCAGCTCCGGGACTAGCGGGGGCGAGACCCAGTACTTC. Encoded protein: CASSSGTSGGETQYF.